This T cell receptor beta chain was captured in a study of CD8 T cells in Susac syndrome. Random hexamers served to reverse transcribe roughly 0.45 to 1 ug RNA. Using its own MiXCR run on the immunoSEQ multiplex PCR reads, TCRdb lists one record per CDR3 protein. The profile covers 150,000 to 180,000 distinct CDR3 sequences, with just under 95% appearing a single time and more than 0.2% taken by the ten largest. In this sample, this clonotype turned up once. Trimming pared 3 bases from V and 1 base from J, leaving 20 bases between. Per germline, CDR1 SGHDT and CDR2 YYEEEE. This CDR3 contains 17 residues. Control patients had untreated stable or active relapsing-remitting multiple sclerosis by revised McDonald criteria. TEMRA cells were enriched by FACS, and CD4+ and CD8+ T cells were negatively isolated.

Sequences were obtained from CD8+ T cells from PBMCs. The genes are TRBV5-6 and TRBJ2-7, with D uncertain. This clonotype was sampled from a human donor with multiple sclerosis. CDR3 sequence: CASSSPEPEDGSYEQYF. CDR3 DNA sequence: TGTGCCAGCAGCTCGCCCGAACCCGAGGACGGTTCCTACGAGCAGTACTTC.